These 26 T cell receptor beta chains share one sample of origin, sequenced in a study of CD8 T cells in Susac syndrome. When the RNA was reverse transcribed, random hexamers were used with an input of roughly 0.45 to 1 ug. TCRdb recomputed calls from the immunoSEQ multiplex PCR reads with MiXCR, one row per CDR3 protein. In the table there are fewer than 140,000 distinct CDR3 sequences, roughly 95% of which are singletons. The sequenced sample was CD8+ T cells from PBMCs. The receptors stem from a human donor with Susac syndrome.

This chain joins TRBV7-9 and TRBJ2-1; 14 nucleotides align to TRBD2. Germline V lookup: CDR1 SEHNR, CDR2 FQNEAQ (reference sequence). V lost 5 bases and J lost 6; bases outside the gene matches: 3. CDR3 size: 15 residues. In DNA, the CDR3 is TGTGCCAGCAGCCCGGGGACTAGCGGGGGCAATGAGCAGTTCTTC. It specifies CASSPGTSGGNEQFF.

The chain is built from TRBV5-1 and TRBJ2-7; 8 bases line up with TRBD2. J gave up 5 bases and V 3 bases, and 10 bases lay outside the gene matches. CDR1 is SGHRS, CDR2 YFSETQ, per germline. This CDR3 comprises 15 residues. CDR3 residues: CASSWSGGEGDEQYF. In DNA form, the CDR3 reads TGCGCCAGCAGCTGGAGCGGGGGAGAGGGGGACGAGCAGTACTTC.

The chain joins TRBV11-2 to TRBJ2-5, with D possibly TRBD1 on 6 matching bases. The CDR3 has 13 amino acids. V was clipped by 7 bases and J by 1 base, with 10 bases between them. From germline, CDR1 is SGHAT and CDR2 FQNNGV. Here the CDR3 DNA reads TGTGCCAGCAAAGGGACACCCCAAGAGACCCAGTACTTC. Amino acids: CASKGTPQETQYF.

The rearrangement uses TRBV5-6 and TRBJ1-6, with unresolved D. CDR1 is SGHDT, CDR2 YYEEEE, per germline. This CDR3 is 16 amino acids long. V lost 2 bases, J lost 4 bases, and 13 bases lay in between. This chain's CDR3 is CASSFKTQRYNSPLHF. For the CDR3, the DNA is TGTGCCAGCAGCTTTAAGACTCAGCGGTATAATTCACCCCTCCACTTT.

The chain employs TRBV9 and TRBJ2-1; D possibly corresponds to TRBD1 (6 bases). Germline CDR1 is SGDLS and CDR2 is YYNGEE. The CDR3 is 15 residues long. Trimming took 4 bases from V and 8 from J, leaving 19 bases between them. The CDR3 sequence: CASSQTGQGADEQFF. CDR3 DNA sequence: TGTGCCAGCAGCCAAACAGGGCAGGGTGCGGATGAGCAGTTCTTC.

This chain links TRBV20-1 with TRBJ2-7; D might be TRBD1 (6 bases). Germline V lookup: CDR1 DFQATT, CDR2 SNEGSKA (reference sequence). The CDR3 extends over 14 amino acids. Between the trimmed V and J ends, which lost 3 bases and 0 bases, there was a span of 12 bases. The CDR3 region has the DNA TGCAGTGCTAGTTCCTTGGACAGCTCCTACGAGCAGTACTTC. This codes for CSASSLDSSYEQYF.

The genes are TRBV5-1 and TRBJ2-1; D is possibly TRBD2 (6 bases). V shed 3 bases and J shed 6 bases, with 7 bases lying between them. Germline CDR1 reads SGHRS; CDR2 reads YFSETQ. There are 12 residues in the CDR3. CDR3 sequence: CASSWEVNEQFF. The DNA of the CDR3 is TGCGCCAGCAGCTGGGAGGTCAATGAGCAGTTCTTC.

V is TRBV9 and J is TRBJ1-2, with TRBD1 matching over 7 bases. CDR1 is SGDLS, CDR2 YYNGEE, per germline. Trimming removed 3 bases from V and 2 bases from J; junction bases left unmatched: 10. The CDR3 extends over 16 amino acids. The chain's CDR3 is CASSDPDGTVNYGYTF. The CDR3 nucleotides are TGTGCCAGCAGCGACCCCGACGGGACAGTGAACTATGGCTACACCTTC.

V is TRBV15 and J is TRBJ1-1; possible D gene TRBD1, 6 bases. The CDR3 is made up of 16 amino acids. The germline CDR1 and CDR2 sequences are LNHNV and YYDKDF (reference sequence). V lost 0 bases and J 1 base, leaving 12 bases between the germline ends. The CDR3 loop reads CATSRDDGGANTEAFF. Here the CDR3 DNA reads TGTGCCACCAGCAGAGACGACGGGGGGGCGAACACTGAAGCTTTCTTT.

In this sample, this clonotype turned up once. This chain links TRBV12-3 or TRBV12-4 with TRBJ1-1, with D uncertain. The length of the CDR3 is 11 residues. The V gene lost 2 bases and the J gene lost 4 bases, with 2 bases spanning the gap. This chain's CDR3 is CASSLTTEAFF. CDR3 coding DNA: TGTGCCAGCAGTTTAACCACTGAAGCTTTCTTT.

The DNA for the CDR3 is TGCGCCAGCAGTGAGCCTGCATCAGATACGCAGTATTTT. Protein product: CASSEPASDTQYF. The V and J genes are TRBV10-2 and TRBJ2-3, with D unclear. The CDR3 runs to 13 residues. The ends were cut back, 2 bases at V and 4 bases at J, with 7 bases in the middle. In germline, CDR1 is WSHSY, CDR2 SAAADI.

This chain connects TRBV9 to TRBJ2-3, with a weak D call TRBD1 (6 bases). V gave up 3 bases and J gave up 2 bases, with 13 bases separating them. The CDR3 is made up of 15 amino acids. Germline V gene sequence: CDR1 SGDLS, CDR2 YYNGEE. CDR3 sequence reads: CASSDTPGHTDTQYF. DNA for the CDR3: TGTGCCAGCAGCGACACCCCGGGACACACAGATACGCAGTATTTT.

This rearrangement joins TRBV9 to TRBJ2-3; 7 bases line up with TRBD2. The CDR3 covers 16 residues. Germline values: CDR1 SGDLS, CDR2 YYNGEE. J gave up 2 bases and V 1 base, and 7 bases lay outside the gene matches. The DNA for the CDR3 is TGTGCCAGCAGCGTAAAAGCGGGGCTACTCACAGATACGCAGTATTTT. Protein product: CASSVKAGLLTDTQYF.

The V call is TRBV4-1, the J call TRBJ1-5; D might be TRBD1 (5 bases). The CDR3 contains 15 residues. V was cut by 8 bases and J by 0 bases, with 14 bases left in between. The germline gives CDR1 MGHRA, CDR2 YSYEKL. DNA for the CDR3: TGCGCCAGCGGTTGGGACTTAGATAGCAATCAGCCCCAGCATTTT. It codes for CASGWDLDSNQPQHF.

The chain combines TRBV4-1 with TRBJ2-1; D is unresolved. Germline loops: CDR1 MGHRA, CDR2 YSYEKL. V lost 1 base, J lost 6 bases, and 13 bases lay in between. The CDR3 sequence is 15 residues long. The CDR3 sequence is CASSQAARGANEQFF. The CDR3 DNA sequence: TGCGCCAGCAGCCAAGCCGCCCGAGGTGCCAATGAGCAGTTCTTC.

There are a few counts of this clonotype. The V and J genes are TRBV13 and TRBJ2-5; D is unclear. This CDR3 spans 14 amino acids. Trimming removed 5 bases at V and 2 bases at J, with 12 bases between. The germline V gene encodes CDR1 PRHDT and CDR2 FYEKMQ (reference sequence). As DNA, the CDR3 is TGTGCCAGCAGCCCCCGCCAACTGCAAGAGACCCAGTACTTC. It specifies CASSPRQLQETQYF.

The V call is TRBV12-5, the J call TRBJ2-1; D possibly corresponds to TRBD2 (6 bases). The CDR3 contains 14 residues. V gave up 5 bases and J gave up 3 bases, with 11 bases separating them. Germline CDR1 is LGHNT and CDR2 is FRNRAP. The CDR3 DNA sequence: TGTGCTAGTGGTCCCGGGGGTAGCTACAATGAGCAGTTCTTC. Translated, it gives CASGPGGSYNEQFF.

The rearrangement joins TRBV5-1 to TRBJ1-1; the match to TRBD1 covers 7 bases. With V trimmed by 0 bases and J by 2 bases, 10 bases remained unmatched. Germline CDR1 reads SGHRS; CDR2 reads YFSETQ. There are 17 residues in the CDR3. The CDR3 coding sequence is TGCGCCAGCAGCTTGGATCGGGAAACAGGGGTTAACACTGAAGCTTTCTTT. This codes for CASSLDRETGVNTEAFF.

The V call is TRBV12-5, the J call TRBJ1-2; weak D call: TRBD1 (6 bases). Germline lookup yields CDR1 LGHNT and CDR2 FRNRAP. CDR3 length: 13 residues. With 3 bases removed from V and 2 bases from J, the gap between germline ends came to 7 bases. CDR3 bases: TGTGCTAGTGGTTTACAGGGAAACTATGGCTACACCTTC. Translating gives CASGLQGNYGYTF.

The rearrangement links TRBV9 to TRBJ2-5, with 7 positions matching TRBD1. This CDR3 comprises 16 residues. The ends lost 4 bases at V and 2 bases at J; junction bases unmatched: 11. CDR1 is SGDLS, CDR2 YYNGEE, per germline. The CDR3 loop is CASSLDRDRQQETQYF. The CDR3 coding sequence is TGTGCCAGCAGCTTGGATCGGGACAGACAGCAAGAGACCCAGTACTTC. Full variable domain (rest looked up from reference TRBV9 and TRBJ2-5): DSGVTQTPKHLITATGQRVTLRCSPRSGDLSVYWYQQSLDQGLQFLIQYYNGEERAKGNILERFSAQQFPDLHSELNLSSLELGDSALYFCASSLDRDRQQETQYFGPGTRLLVL.

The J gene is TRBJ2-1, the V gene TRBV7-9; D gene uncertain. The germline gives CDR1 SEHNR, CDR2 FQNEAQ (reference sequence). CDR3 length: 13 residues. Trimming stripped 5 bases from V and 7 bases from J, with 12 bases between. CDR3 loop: CASSNSNWNEQFF. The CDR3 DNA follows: TGTGCCAGCAGCAACTCGAACTGGAATGAGCAGTTCTTC.

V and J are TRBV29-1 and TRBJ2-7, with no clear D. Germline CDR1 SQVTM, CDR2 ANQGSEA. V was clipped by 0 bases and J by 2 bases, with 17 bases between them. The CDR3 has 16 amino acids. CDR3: CSVEESVGSYPYEQYF. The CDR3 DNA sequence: TGCAGCGTTGAAGAGTCGGTCGGCAGCTACCCCTACGAGCAGTACTTC.

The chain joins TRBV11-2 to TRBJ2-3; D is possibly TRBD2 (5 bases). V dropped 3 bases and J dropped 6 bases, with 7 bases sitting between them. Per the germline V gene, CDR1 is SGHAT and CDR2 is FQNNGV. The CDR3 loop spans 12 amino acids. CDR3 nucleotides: TGTGCCAGCAGCTTGACGGGGGATACGCAGTATTTT. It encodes CASSLTGDTQYF.

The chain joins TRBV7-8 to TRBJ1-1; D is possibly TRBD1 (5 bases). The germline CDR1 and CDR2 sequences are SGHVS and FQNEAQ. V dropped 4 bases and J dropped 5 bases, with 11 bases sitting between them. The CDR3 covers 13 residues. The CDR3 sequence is CASSSVPGTEAFF. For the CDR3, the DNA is TGTGCCAGCAGCTCGGTTCCAGGGACTGAAGCTTTCTTT.

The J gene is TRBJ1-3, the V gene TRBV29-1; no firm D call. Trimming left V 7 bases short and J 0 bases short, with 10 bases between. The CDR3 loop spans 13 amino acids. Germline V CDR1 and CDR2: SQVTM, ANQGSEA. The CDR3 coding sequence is TGCAGCGCAGGCCCCGACTCTGGAAACACCATATATTTT. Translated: CSAGPDSGNTIYF.

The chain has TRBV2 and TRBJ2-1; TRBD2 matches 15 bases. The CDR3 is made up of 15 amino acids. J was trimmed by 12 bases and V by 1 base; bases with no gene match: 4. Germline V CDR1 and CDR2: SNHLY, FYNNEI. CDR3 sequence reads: CASSEGTSGGGWQFF. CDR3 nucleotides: TGTGCCAGCAGTGAAGGGACTAGCGGGGGGGGCTGGCAGTTCTTC.